The TCR beta chain under discussion was sequenced for a study of shared clonotypes between healthy human individuals. Study in general: Used for every donor were three CD4 naive, three CD4 memory, two CD8 naive and one CD8 memory plate. Study-level points and caveats: Large depth notwithstanding, sorted-subset sequencing proved incomplete by rarefaction.

For each subset, genomic DNA was distributed in equal portions over several immunoSEQ plates. For sorted subsets, 200 ng DNA per replicate equaled about 30,000 T cell genomes. TCRdb's table, derived via immunoSEQ multiplex PCR, lists solely in-frame clones and lacks some. The data contain about 2.1 million clones, just over 90% of them singletons. A note on this clone: Its antigen is unidentified. This CDR3 is also generated by other DNA sequences in the sample.

This CDR3 region has 12 residues. Germline CDR1 and CDR2: SEHNR and FQNEAQ (reference sequence). Trimming cost V 5 bases and J 1 base, with 6 bases left between them. CD45RO-negative CD8 cells positively selected for CCR7 made up the naive population, which excluded terminally differentiated effector memory CD45RA+ cells. The receptor's source is a man aged 18 to 30 in good health. Some clones in this sample may be carry-over from other donors' samples. This chain links TRBV7-9 with TRBJ2-7; no clear D gene. Sequences were obtained from naive CD8+ T cells from PBMCs. The CDR3 region is CASSPGSYEQYF. The CDR3 DNA is TGTGCCAGCAGCCCAGGATCCTACGAGCAGTACTTC.